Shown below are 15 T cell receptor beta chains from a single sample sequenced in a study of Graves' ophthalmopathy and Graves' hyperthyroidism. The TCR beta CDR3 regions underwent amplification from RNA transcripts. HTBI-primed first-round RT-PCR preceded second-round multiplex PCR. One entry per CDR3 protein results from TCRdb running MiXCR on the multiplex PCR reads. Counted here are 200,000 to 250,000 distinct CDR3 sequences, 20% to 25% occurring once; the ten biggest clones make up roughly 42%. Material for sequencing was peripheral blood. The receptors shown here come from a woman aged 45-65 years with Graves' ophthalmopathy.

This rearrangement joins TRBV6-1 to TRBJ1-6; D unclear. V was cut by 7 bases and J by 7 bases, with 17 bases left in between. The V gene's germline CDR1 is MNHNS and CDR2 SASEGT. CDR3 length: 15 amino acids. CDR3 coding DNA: TGTGCCAGCACCGTACTAGGAGGAGGCAATTCACCCCTCCACTTT. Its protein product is CASTVLGGGNSPLHF.

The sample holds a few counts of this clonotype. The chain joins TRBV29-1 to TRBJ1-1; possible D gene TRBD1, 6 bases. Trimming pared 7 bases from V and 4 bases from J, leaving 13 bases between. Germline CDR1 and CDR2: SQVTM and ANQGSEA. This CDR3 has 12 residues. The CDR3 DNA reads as TGCAGCGCCTTAGGGGGGCCCACTGAAGCTTTCTTT. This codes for CSALGGPTEAFF.

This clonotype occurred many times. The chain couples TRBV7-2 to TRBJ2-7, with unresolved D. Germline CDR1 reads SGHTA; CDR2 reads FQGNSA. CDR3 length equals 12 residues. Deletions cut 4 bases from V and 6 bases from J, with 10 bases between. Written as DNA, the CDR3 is TGTGCCAGCAGCTGGGGTCTTGGCGAGCAGTACTTC. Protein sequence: CASSWGLGEQYF.

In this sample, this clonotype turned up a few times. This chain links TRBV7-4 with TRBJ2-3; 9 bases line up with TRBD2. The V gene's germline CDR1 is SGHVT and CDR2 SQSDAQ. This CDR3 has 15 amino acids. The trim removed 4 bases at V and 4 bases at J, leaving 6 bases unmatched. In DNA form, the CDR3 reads TGTGCCAGCAGCTCCTTAGCGGGAGTCCCAGATACGCAGTATTTT. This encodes CASSSLAGVPDTQYF.

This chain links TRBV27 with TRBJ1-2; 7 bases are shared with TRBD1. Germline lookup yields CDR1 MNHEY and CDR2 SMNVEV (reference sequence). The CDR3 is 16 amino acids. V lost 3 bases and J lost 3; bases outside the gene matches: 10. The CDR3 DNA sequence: TGTGCCAGCAGTTTTCAGGGGGGAGGGGGCGACTATGGCTACACCTTC. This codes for CASSFQGGGGDYGYTF.

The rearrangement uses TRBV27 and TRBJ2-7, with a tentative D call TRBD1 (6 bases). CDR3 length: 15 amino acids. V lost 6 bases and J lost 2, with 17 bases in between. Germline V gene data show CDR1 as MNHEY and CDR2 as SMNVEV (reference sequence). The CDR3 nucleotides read TGTGCCAGCAGCATCACAGGGAAAGGGGCCTACGAGCAGTACTTC. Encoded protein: CASSITGKGAYEQYF.

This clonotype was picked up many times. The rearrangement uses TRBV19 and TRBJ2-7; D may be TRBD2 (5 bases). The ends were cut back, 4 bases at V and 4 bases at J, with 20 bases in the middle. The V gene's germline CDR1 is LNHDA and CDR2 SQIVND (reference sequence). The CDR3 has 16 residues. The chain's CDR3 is CASSTQAVGRTYEQYF. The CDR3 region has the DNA TGTGCCAGTAGTACCCAGGCCGTGGGAAGGACTTACGAGCAGTACTTC.

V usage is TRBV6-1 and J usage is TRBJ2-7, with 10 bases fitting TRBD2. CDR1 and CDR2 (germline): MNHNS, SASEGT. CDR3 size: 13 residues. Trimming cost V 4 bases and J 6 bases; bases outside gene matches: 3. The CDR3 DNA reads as TGTGCCAGCAGTGTCGCTAGCGGGAGCGAGCAGTACTTC. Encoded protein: CASSVASGSEQYF.

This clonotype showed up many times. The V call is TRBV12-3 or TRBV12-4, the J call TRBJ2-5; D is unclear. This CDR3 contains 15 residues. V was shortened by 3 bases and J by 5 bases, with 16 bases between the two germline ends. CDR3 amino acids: CASSFLGPGRETQYF. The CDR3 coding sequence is TGTGCCAGCAGTTTTTTAGGCCCCGGCAGGGAGACCCAGTACTTC.

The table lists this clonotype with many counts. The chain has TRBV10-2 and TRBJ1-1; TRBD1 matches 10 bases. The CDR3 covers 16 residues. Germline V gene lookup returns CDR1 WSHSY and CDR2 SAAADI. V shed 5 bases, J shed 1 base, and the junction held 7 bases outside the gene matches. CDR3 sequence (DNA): TGCGCCAGCAGTCCTAGACAGGGGGCGGCGAACACTGAAGCTTTCTTT. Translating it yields CASSPRQGAANTEAFF.

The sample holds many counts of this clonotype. Here the CDR3 reads CAWRREGAAYEQYF. Here the CDR3 DNA reads TGTGCCTGGAGGAGGGAGGGGGCTGCCTACGAGCAGTACTTC. The V and J genes are TRBV30 and TRBJ2-7, with D perhaps being TRBD1 or TRBD2 (7 bases each). V lost 3 bases and J 2 bases, leaving 14 bases between the germline ends. Germline V gene data show CDR1 as GTSNPN and CDR2 as SVGIG (reference sequence). The CDR3 length is 14 residues.

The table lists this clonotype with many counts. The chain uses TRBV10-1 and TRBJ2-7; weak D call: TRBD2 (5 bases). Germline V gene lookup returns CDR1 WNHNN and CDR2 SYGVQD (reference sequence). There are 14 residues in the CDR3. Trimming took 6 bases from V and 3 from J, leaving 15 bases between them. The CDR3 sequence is CASRGAEDHYEQYF. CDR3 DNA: TGCGCCAGCAGAGGAGCGGAGGACCACTACGAGCAGTACTTC.

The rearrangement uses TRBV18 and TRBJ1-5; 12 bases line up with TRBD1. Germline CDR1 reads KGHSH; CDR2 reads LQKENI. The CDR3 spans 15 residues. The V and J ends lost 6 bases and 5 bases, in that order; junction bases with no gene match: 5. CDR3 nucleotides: TGTGCCAGCTCGCGGGGACAGGGGGCTCATCAGCCCCAGCATTTT. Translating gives CASSRGQGAHQPQHF.

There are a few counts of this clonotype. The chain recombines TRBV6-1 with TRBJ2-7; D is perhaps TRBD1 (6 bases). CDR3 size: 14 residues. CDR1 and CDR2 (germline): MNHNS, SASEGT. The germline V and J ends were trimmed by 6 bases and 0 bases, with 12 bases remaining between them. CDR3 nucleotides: TGTGCCAGCAGCTTTAACAGGGACTCCTACGAGCAGTACTTC. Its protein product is CASSFNRDSYEQYF.

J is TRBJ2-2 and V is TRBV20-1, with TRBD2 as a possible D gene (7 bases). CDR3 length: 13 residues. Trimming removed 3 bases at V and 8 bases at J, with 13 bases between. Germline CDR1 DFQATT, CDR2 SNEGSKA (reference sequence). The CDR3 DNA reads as TGCAGTGCTAGCCCCGGGGGGCGGGGGGAGCTGTTTTTT. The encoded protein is CSASPGGRGELFF.